This entry describes one T cell receptor beta chain. The antigen remains undetermined. Primers used in a second PCR of about 7 to 11 cycles were a sample-barcoded 5' primer and a J-beta primer mix. Every molecule of cDNA carried a tag from a template-switch adaptor with 12 random nucleotides. From the 5' RACE reads, TCRdb called clonotypes with MiXCR, one entry per CDR3 protein. The data show around 1,100,000 distinct CDR3 sequences, about two fifths seen once. This sample stems from a study of blood T cells in healthy people across ages. General observations from the study: Per-million-T-cell TCR beta diversity fell roughly linearly with age. Investigators viewed diversity estimates from one million T cells as underestimates, the study reported. Long-lived donors carried more naive CD4+ cells and greater diversity than aged donors.

Trimming cost V 5 bases and J 2 bases; bases outside gene matches: 3. The germline gives CDR1 DFQATT, CDR2 SNEGSKA (reference sequence). This CDR3 has 13 amino acids. V is TRBV20-1 and J is TRBJ2-3, with 8 nucleotides matching TRBD2. The sequenced sample was blood. The sequence was collected from a man aged 18 to 29 in good health. CDR3 protein: CSADSGATDTQYF. Here the CDR3 DNA reads TGCAGTGCTGATAGCGGGGCCACAGATACGCAGTATTTT.